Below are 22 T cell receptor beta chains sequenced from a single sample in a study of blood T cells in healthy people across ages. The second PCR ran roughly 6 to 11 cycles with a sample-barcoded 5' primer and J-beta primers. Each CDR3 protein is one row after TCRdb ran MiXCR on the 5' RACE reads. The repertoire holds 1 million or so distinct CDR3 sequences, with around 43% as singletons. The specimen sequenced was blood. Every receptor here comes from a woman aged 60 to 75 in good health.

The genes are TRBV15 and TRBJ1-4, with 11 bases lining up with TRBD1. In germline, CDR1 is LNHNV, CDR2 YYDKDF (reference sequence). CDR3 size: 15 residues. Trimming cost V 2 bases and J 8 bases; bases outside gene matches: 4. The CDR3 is CATSRTGTGGEKLFF. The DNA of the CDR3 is TGTGCCACCAGCAGAACCGGGACAGGGGGGGAAAAACTGTTTTTT.

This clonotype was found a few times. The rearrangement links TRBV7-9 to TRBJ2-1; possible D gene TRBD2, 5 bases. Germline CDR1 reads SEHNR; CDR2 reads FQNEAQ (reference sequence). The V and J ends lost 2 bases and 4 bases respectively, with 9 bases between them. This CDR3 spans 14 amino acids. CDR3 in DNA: TGTGCCAGCAGCTTACCGGACTCTTACAATGAGCAGTTCTTC. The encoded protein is CASSLPDSYNEQFF. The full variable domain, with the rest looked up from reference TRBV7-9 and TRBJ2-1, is DTGVSQNPRHKITKRGQNVTFRCDPISEHNRLYWYRQTLGQGPEFLTYFQNEAQLEKSRLLSDRFSAERPKGSFSTLEIQRTEQGDSAMYLCASSLPDSYNEQFFGPGTRLTVL.

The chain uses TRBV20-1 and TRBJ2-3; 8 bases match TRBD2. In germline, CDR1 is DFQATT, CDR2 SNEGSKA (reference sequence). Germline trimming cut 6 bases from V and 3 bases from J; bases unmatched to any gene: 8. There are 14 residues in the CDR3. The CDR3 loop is CSAPSGGGTDTQYF. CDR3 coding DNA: TGCAGTGCCCCCAGCGGGGGCGGGACAGATACGCAGTATTTT.

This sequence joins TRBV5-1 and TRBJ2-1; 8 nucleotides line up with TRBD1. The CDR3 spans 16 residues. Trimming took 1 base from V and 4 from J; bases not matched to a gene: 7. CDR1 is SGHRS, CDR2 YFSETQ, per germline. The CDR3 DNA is TGCGCCAGCAGCTTGATAGACAGGGGCAAATACAATGAGCAGTTCTTC. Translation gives CASSLIDRGKYNEQFF.

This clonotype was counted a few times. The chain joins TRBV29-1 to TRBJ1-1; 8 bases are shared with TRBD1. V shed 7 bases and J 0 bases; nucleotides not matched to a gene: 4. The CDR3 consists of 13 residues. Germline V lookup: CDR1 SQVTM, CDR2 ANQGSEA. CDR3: CSARQGMNTEAFF. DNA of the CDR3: TGCAGCGCTCGACAGGGGATGAACACTGAAGCTTTCTTT.

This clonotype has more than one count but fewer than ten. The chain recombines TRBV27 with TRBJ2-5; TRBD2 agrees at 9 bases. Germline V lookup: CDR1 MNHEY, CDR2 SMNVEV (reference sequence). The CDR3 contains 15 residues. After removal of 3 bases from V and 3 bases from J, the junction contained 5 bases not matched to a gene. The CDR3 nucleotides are TGTGCCAGCAGTTTCCATAGCGGGAGCGAAGAGACCCAGTACTTC. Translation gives CASSFHSGSEETQYF.

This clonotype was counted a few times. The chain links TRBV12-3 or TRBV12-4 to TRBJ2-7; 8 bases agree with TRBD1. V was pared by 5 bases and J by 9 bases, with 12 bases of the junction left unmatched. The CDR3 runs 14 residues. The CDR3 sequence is CASSPDRGRIGQYF. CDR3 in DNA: TGTGCCAGCAGTCCAGACAGGGGTCGAATCGGGCAGTACTTC.

This CDR3 is CASSGGSKTEAFF. The DNA of the CDR3 is TGTGCCAGCAGCGGGGGGTCTAAGACTGAAGCTTTCTTT. The chain carries TRBV3-1 and TRBJ1-1; D perhaps matches TRBD1 (5 bases). Germline V gene data show CDR1 as LGHDT and CDR2 as YNNKEL (reference sequence). The germline V and J ends were trimmed by 5 bases and 5 bases, with 12 bases remaining between them. CDR3 length equals 13 residues.

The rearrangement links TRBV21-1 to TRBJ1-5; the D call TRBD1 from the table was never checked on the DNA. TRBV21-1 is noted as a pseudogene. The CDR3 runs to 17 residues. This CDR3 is CASSKDGQGPTDQPQHF. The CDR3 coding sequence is TGTGCCAGCAGCAAAGACGGACAGGGGCCGACAGATCAGCCCCAGCATTTT.

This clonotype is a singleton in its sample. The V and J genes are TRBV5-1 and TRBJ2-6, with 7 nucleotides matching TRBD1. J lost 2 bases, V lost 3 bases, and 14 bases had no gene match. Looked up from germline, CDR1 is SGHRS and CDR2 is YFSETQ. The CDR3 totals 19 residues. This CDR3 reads CASSWATGSMLAGANVLTF. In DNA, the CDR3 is TGCGCCAGCAGCTGGGCGACAGGGTCGATGCTAGCTGGGGCCAACGTCCTGACTTTC.

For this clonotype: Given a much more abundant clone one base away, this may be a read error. CDR3 nucleotides: TGTGCCAGCAGTTTACCGGGAGGGGCCTACAATGAGCAGTACTTC. Its protein is CASSLPGGAYNEQYF. The V and J genes are TRBV27 and TRBJ2-4, with 8 bases matching TRBD2. Trimming cost V 2 bases and J 13 bases; bases outside gene matches: 13. There are 15 residues in the CDR3. Germline V CDR1 and CDR2: MNHEY, SMNVEV (reference sequence).

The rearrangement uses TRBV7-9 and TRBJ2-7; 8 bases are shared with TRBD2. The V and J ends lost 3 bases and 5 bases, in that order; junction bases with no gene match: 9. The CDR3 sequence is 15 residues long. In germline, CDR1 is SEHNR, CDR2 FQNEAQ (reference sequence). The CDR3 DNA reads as TGTGCCAGCAGCTTTCATCGGCTAGCGGGCAACGAGCAGTACTTC. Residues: CASSFHRLAGNEQYF. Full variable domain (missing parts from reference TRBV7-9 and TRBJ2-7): DTGVSQNPRHKITKRGQNVTFRCDPISEHNRLYWYRQTLGQGPEFLTYFQNEAQLEKSRLLSDRFSAERPKGSFSTLEIQRTEQGDSAMYLCASSFHRLAGNEQYFGPGTRLTVT.

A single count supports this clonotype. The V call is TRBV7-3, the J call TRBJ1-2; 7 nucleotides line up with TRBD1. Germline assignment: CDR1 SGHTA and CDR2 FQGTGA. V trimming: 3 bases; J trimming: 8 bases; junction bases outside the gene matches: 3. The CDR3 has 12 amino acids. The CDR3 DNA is TGTGCCAGCAGCTTTCAGGGGGTCGGCTACACCTTC. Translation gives CASSFQGVGYTF.

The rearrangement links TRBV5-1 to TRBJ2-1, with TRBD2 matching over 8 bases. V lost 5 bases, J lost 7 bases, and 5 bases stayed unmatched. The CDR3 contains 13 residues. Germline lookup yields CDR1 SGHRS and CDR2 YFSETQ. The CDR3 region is CASRSGGENEQFF. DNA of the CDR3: TGCGCCAGCAGGTCGGGAGGGGAAAATGAGCAGTTCTTC. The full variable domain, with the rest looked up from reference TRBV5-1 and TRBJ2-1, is KAGVTQTPRYLIKTRGQQVTLSCSPISGHRSVSWYQQTPGQGLQFLFEYFSETQRNKGNFPGRFSGRQFSNSRSEMNVSTLELGDSALYLCASRSGGENEQFFGPGTRLTVL.

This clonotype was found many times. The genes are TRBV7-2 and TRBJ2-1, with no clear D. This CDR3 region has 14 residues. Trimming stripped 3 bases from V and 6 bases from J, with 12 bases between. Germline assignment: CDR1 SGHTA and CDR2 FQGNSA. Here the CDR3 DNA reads TGTGCCAGCAGCTTTACATTGTGGGGCAATGAGCAGTTCTTC. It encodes CASSFTLWGNEQFF.

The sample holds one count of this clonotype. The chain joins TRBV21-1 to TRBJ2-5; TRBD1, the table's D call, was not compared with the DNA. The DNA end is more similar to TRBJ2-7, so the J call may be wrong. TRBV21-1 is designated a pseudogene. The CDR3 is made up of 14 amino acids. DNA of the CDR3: TGTGCCATCGCCCAATACACTGACTCCTACGAGCAGTACTTC. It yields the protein CAIAQYTDSYEQYF.

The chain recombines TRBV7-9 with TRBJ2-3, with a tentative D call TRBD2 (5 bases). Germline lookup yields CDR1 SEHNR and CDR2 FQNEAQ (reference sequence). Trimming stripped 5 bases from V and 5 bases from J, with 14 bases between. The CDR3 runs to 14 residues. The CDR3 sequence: CASSDTWRQDTQYF. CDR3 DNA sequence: TGTGCCAGCAGCGACACATGGAGGCAAGATACGCAGTATTTT.

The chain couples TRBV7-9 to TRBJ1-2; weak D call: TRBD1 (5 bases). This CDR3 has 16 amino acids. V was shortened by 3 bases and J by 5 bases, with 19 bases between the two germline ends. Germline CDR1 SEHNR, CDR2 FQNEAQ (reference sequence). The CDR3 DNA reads TGTGCCAGCAGCTTGGGTAGTGCAGGGCTCGGGTATGGCTACACCTTC. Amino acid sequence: CASSLGSAGLGYGYTF.

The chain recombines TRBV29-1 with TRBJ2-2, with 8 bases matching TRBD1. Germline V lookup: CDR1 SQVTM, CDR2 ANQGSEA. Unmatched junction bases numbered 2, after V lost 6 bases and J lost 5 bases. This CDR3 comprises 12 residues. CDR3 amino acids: CSVNRGTGELFF. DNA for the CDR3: TGCAGCGTAAACAGGGGGACCGGGGAGCTGTTTTTT.

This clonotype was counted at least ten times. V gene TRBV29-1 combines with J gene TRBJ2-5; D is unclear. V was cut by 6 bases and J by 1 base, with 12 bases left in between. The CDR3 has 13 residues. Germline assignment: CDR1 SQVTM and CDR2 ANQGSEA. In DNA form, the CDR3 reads TGCAGCGTAAAGGACCGCCCCCAAGAGACCCAGTACTTC. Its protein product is CSVKDRPQETQYF.

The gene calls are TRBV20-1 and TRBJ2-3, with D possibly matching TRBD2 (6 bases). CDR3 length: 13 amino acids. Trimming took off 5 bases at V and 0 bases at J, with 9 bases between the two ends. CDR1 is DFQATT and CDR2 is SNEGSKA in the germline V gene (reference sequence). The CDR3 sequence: CSADGTSTDTQYF. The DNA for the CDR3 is TGCAGTGCTGACGGGACTAGCACAGATACGCAGTATTTT.

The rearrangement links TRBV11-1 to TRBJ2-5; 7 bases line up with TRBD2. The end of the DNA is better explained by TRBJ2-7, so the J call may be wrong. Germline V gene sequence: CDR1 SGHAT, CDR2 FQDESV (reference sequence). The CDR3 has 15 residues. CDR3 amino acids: CASSTSGTISYEQYF. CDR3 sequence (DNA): TGTGCCAGCAGCACATCCGGGACTATATCCTACGAGCAGTACTTC.